A selection of T cell receptor beta chains follows, all from one sample in a study of cytotoxic CD8 clonotypes in ibrutinib-treated CLL. Using immunoSEQ multiplex PCR, the repertoire was profiled, and TCRdb retains in-frame clones only, with some absent. The sample shows around 150,000 clones, roughly 77% of them seen only once. Sample: PBMCs, taken after 12 months of ibrutinib treatment. These receptors were collected from a human donor with chronic lymphocytic leukemia. Each CDR3 is given with its conserved first and last residue. The order of the fields is V gene, clone size, D gene, CDR3 length, J gene, CDR3 DNA, CDR3 protein. D genes are given only for firm matches. Clone size is shown for a subset of rows, as once, few, many or a class of expanded clone.

TRBV6-1,NA,NA,13,TRBJ2-1,TGTGCCAGCAGTGAGAGCTCCTACAATGAGCAGTTCTTC,CASSESSYNEQFF
TRBV5-6,few,NA,12,TRBJ2-7,TGTGCCAGCAGCTTGTGGGATCTTGAGCAGTACTTC,CASSLWDLEQYF
TRBV6-4,NA,NA,14,TRBJ2-3,TGTGCCAGCAGCGGGGGGCGCGTCACAGATACGCAGTATTTT,CASSGGRVTDTQYF
TRBV27,NA,NA,13,TRBJ2-7,TGTGCCAGCTCTTCCGGGACATCCTACGAGCAGTACTTC,CASSSGTSYEQYF
TRBV19,NA,TRBD1,15,TRBJ1-2,TGTGCCAGTAGTATCAACCCGACAGGGGGCTATGGCTACACCTTC,CASSINPTGGYGYTF
TRBV27,NA,TRBD2,19,TRBJ2-7,TGTGCCAGCAGTTTAAAATCCCCTCTAGCGGATCATTCTTCCTACGAGCAGTACTTC,CASSLKSPLADHSSYEQYF
TRBV4-1,NA,TRBD1,16,TRBJ2-5,TGCGCCAGCAGCCGGACGGGACAGGGGGTTGAAGAGACCCAGTACTTC,CASSRTGQGVEETQYF
TRBV28,NA,TRBD1,21,TRBJ2-7,TGTGCCAGCAGTTTACTGCTGGACTTAAGACAGGGTTGGACACCTACCTACGAGCAGTACTTC,CASSLLLDLRQGWTPTYEQYF
TRBV13,NA,NA,15,TRBJ2-7,TGTGCCAGCCGAGGGAACCTAGGCGGATCCTACGAGCAGTACTTC,CASRGNLGGSYEQYF
TRBV7-2,few,NA,14,TRBJ1-2,TGTGCCAGCAGCTTAGATCAGGGGAGGGATGGCTACACCTTC,CASSLDQGRDGYTF
TRBV18,NA,NA,14,TRBJ2-7,TGTGCCAGCTCACCAAGGGGGGAATCCTACGAGCAGTACTTC,CASSPRGESYEQYF
TRBV7-2,once,NA,18,TRBJ2-7,TGTGCCAGCAGCTTAGGGAGCGGCGGTTTTAGAAGCTCCTACGAGCAGTACTTC,CASSLGSGGFRSSYEQYF
TRBV7-3,NA,TRBD2,16,TRBJ2-3,TGTGCCAGCAGCTTATCCGGACTAGCGGGCACAGATACGCAGTATTTT,CASSLSGLAGTDTQYF
TRBV19,once,TRBD2,18,TRBJ2-5,TGTGCCAGTAGTAGGCTCAGCATAGCGGGAGGGCTCTTGGAGACCCAGTACTTC,CASSRLSIAGGLLETQYF
TRBV2,NA,NA,11,TRBJ1-2,TGTGCCAGCAGTTTTTTCTATGGCTACACCTTC,CASSFFYGYTF
TRBV6-4,few,NA,13,TRBJ1-6,TGTGCCACCCGGGACACCTATAATTCACCCCTCCACTTT,CATRDTYNSPLHF
TRBV5-4,NA,TRBD2,15,TRBJ2-3,TGTGCCAGCAGCTTGGTAGCGGGAGGCACAGATACGCAGTATTTT,CASSLVAGGTDTQYF
TRBV11-3,NA,NA,14,TRBJ2-7,TGTGCCAGCAGCATCAACCTTGATGGGGACGAGCAGTACTTC,CASSINLDGDEQYF
TRBV9,once,NA,10,TRBJ2-2,TGTGCCAATCTTCCCGGGGAGCTGTTTTTT,CANLPGELFF
TRBV18,NA,TRBD2,16,TRBJ2-2,TGTGCCAGCTCACCCGTAGTACGCGGGGGGACCGGGGAGCTGTTTTTT,CASSPVVRGGTGELFF
TRBV9,NA,NA,17,TRBJ2-6,TGTGCCAGCAGCGCACAGGGCAAGAGGACTGGGGCCAACGTCCTGACTTTC,CASSAQGKRTGANVLTF
TRBV7-9,NA,NA,14,TRBJ1-3,TGTGCCAGCAGCCCTTCGGGGTCTGGAAACACCATATATTTT,CASSPSGSGNTIYF
TRBV5-8,NA,NA,15,TRBJ2-6,TGTGCCAGCACCCCCCCCAAATCTGGGGCCAACGTCCTGACTTTC,CASTPPKSGANVLTF
TRBV6-4,NA,TRBD1,14,TRBJ2-7,TGTGCCTGTTCCCCGGGGACAGGGTCCTACGAGCAGTACTTC,CACSPGTGSYEQYF
TRBV28,NA,NA,16,TRBJ2-2,TGTGCCAGCAGTTTTGGCACCCTAATCAACACCGGGGAGCTGTTTTTT,CASSFGTLINTGELFF
TRBV19,NA,TRBD2,17,TRBJ2-1,TGTGCCAGTAGGCCGAGGAGGCGGGGGCCCGGGGGGGATGAGCAGTTCTTC,CASRPRRRGPGGDEQFF
TRBV11-1,few,NA,12,TRBJ2-3,TGTGCCAGCAGCCGAGAAAGAGATACGCAGTATTTT,CASSRERDTQYF
TRBV4-3,NA,TRBD1,17,TRBJ1-5,TGCGCCAGCAGCCAAGAGACGGGACAGCATAGCAATCAGCCCCAGCATTTT,CASSQETGQHSNQPQHF